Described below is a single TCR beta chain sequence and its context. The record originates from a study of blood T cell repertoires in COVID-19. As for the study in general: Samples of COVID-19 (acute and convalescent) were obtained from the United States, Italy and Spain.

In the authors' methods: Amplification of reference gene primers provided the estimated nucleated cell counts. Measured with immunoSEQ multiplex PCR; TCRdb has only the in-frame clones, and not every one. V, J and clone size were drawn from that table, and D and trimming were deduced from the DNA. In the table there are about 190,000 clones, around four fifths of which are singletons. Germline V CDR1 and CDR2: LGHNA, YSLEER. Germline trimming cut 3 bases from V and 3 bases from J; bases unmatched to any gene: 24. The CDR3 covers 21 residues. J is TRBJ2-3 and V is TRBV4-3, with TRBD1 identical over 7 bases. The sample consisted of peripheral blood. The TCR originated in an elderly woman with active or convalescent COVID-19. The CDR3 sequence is CASSQEFLGYTGDRATDTQYF. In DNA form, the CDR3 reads TGCGCCAGCAGCCAGGAGTTCTTGGGGTATACAGGGGATAGGGCGACAGATACGCAGTATTTT.